Shown below are 29 T cell receptor beta chains from a single sample sequenced in a study of blood T cells in healthy people across ages. A sample-barcoded 5' primer and a J-beta primer mix were used in a second PCR of about 6 to 11 cycles. TCRdb recomputed calls from the 5' RACE reads with MiXCR, one row per CDR3 protein. The data contain 1.5 million to 2 million distinct CDR3 sequences, approximately 50% of them seen just once; the ten biggest clones take up more than 2%. The specimen sequenced was blood. These receptor sequences come from a woman aged 40 to 55 in good health.

J is TRBJ2-5 and V is TRBV27; TRBD2 agrees at 7 bases. The CDR3 totals 14 residues. Germline CDR1 MNHEY, CDR2 SMNVEV (reference sequence). V dropped 8 bases and J dropped 4; count of bases not matched to a gene: 10. The CDR3 protein is CASGPRLARETQYF. For the CDR3, the DNA is TGTGCCAGCGGGCCGAGACTAGCACGAGAGACCCAGTACTTC.

The chain couples TRBV11-2 to TRBJ2-7; tentatively, D is TRBD1 (6 bases). The V and J ends lost 3 bases and 9 bases respectively, with 30 bases between them. The germline gives CDR1 SGHAT, CDR2 FQNNGV. The CDR3 contains 18 residues. CDR3 in amino acids: CASSFEGVKRRQGDGQYF. CDR3 DNA sequence: TGTGCCAGCAGCTTCGAGGGGGTTAAGCGGCGGCAAGGGGATGGGCAGTACTTC.

This rearrangement joins TRBV7-8 to TRBJ2-3; 9 bases align to TRBD2. The germline gives CDR1 SGHVS, CDR2 FQNEAQ. V gave up 4 bases and J gave up 7 bases; unmatched junction bases: 15. This CDR3 is built from 17 residues. CDR3 nucleotide sequence: TGTGCCAGCAGCTCGCCGACTCTTAGCGGGGGAATACATACGCAGTATTTT. As protein: CASSSPTLSGGIHTQYF. Based on the CDR3 plus reference TRBV7-8 and TRBJ2-3, the full variable domain is GAGVSQSPRYKVAKRGQDVALRCDPISGHVSLFWYQQALGQGPEFLTYFQNEAQLDKSGLPSDRFFAERPEGSVSTLKIQRTQQEDSAVYLCASSSPTLSGGIHTQYFGPGTRLTVL.

The chain recombines TRBV12-3 or TRBV12-4 with TRBJ1-4; the D is unclear. V lost 4 bases and J 4 bases, leaving 4 bases between the germline ends. This CDR3 is built from 12 residues. CDR3 in amino acids: CASSWVNEKLFF. The CDR3 DNA reads as TGTGCCAGCAGTTGGGTTAATGAAAAACTGTTTTTT.

The CDR3 bases are TGCAGTGCTAGCCCTGACAGGGACCGGCGTGGCTACACCTTC. Protein sequence: CSASPDRDRRGYTF. The chain couples TRBV20-1 to TRBJ1-2; 7 bases align to TRBD1. Per germline, CDR1 DFQATT and CDR2 SNEGSKA (reference sequence). The CDR3 runs to 14 residues. V gave up 3 bases and J gave up 7 bases; unmatched junction bases: 11.

J is TRBJ1-4 and V is TRBV6-1; possibly TRBD1 for D (5 bases). Between the trimmed V and J ends, which lost 10 bases and 6 bases, there was a span of 33 bases. Germline V gene lookup returns CDR1 MNHNS and CDR2 SASEGT. The CDR3 is 19 residues long. CDR3 amino acids: CATMAQGLRGIGWDEKLFF. CDR3 bases: TGTGCCACCATGGCTCAGGGACTAAGGGGTATTGGTTGGGATGAAAAACTGTTTTTT.

This clonotype was observed a few times. The chain employs TRBV28 and TRBJ2-5, with a weak D call TRBD2 (6 bases). Looked up from germline, CDR1 is MDHEN and CDR2 is SYDVKM. Trimming pared 4 bases from V and 7 bases from J, leaving 22 bases between. The CDR3 is 16 amino acids. In DNA, the CDR3 is TGTGCCAGCAGTTCCATAAGAACTATTGAGGGAGGGACCCAGTACTTC. Protein sequence: CASSSIRTIEGGTQYF.

In regard to this clonotype: An end of the junction differs from the germline gene, which may be a read error. The chain joins TRBV4-3 to TRBJ2-5; 8 bases are a match to TRBD2. From germline, CDR1 is LGHNA and CDR2 YSLEER. CDR3 length: 16 residues. CDR3 nucleotides: TGCGCCAGCAGCCAGGTCCTTAGCGGGGCCCAAGAGGCCCAGTACTTC. This translates into CASSQVLSGAQEAQYF.

V usage is TRBV19 and J usage is TRBJ2-7; TRBD1 matches at 7 bases. Germline V lookup: CDR1 LNHDA, CDR2 SQIVND (reference sequence). V was pared by 5 bases and J by 4 bases, with 11 bases of the junction left unmatched. CDR3 length: 15 residues. CDR3 DNA sequence: TGTGCCAGTAGTCGGACCACGGCAGGGGGTTACGAGCAGTACTTC. As protein: CASSRTTAGGYEQYF.

This clonotype has only a few counts. The chain has TRBV7-2 and TRBJ1-5; possibly TRBD1 for D (5 bases). Trimming took off 6 bases at V and 0 bases at J, with 9 bases between the two ends. The CDR3 spans 14 residues. Germline V CDR1 and CDR2: SGHTA, FQGNSA. The CDR3 protein is CASSGRASNQPQHF. For the CDR3, the DNA is TGTGCCAGCAGTGGCAGGGCTAGCAATCAGCCCCAGCATTTT.

The chain recombines TRBV5-1 with TRBJ1-2; D call uncertain. CDR3 length equals 16 residues. Trimming shortened V by 4 bases and J by 4 bases, and 20 bases separated the two germline ends. Germline V gives CDR1 SGHRS, CDR2 YFSETQ. The CDR3 DNA reads TGCGCCAGCAGCCCGGGGAGTAACTTGGATGTCTATGGCTACACCTTC. Translated: CASSPGSNLDVYGYTF.

This clonotype has a handful of counts. The chain uses TRBV6-2 or TRBV6-3 and TRBJ2-1, with D possibly being TRBD2 (6 bases). This CDR3 region has 14 residues. The V gene's germline CDR1 is MNHEY and CDR2 SVGEGT. V shed 2 bases and J shed 9 bases, with 14 bases lying between them. CDR3 DNA sequence: TGTGCCAGCAGTTACCCTTCTGGGAGGTCTGAGCAGTTCTTC. Amino acid sequence: CASSYPSGRSEQFF.

The gene calls are TRBV7-2 and TRBJ1-2; 7 nucleotides align to TRBD1. The CDR3 is 17 residues long. Germline V gene sequence: CDR1 SGHTA, CDR2 FQGNSA. V was pared by 3 bases and J by 4 bases, with 14 bases of the junction left unmatched. The CDR3 DNA is TGTGCCAGCAGCTTTGAGGCGACAGGGTCGGGGACCTATGGCTACACCTTC. The encoded protein is CASSFEATGSGTYGYTF.

The V and J genes are TRBV29-1 and TRBJ2-7; TRBD2 matches 8 bases. J gave up 6 bases and V 4 bases, and 11 bases lay outside the gene matches. CDR3 length equals 14 residues. The germline V gene encodes CDR1 SQVTM and CDR2 ANQGSEA. The CDR3 loop reads CSVGSGSSLREQYF. The CDR3 nucleotides are TGCAGCGTTGGAAGCGGGAGTTCTCTACGCGAGCAGTACTTC.

V is TRBV20-1 and J is TRBJ1-2; no clear D. This CDR3 contains 14 residues. The V gene's germline CDR1 is DFQATT and CDR2 SNEGSKA (reference sequence). The V and J ends lost 1 base and 2 bases respectively, with 11 bases between them. The chain's CDR3 is CSARVVQTNYGYTF. In DNA, the CDR3 is TGCAGTGCTAGAGTGGTACAGACCAACTATGGCTACACCTTC.

The chain has TRBV28 and TRBJ2-1; possibly TRBD2 for D (6 bases). Per germline, CDR1 MDHEN and CDR2 SYDVKM. The CDR3 runs 16 residues. Trimming left V 3 bases short and J 0 bases short, with 12 bases between. CDR3 amino acids: CASSFETRTSYNEQFF. Written as DNA, the CDR3 is TGTGCCAGCAGTTTCGAGACTAGGACCTCCTACAATGAGCAGTTCTTC.

The chain couples TRBV6-2 or TRBV6-3 to TRBJ1-6, with D tentatively TRBD1 (5 bases). CDR1 MNHEY and CDR2 SVGEGT come from the germline V gene. The CDR3 sequence is 14 residues long. The germline V and J ends were trimmed by 6 bases and 8 bases, with 14 bases remaining between them. CDR3 sequence (DNA): TGTGCCAGCAGGGAGTCGTCCAGGGATTCACCCCTCCACTTT. It yields the protein CASRESSRDSPLHF.

This clonotype has just a few counts. The chain uses TRBV11-3 and TRBJ2-5; no reliable D call. The CDR3 totals 15 residues. V was trimmed by 4 bases and J by 2 bases, leaving 14 bases between them. Per germline, CDR1 SGHNT and CDR2 YENEEA. DNA of the CDR3: TGTGCCAGCAGCTCAGACGTTGGAGCTCAAGAGACCCAGTACTTC. It is translated as CASSSDVGAQETQYF.

This clonotype has just one count. In nucleotides, the CDR3 is TGCAGTGCTAGCTATAGCGGGGGGGCGGGGACCCAGTACTTC. Amino acids: CSASYSGGAGTQYF. The J gene is TRBJ2-7, the V gene TRBV20-1; TRBD2 agrees at 11 bases. Gene TRBJ2-5 matches the end of the DNA better, so the J call may be wrong. This CDR3 is built from 14 residues. Germline CDR1 and CDR2: DFQATT and SNEGSKA (reference sequence).

This clonotype was detected a few times. The genes are TRBV4-2 and TRBJ2-1; 8 positions agree with TRBD1. The closer fit of TRBJ2-7 to the DNA end suggests the J call may be wrong. CDR1 is LGHNA and CDR2 is YNFKEQ in the germline V gene. This CDR3 spans 17 amino acids. The CDR3 sequence is CASSQDPDRGTYNEQYF. CDR3 DNA sequence: TGTGCCAGCAGCCAAGACCCAGACAGGGGCACCTACAATGAGCAGTACTTC.

The chain combines TRBV7-2 with TRBJ1-1; 10 bases fit TRBD1. The CDR3 loop spans 14 amino acids. From germline, CDR1 is SGHTA and CDR2 FQGNSA. The ends lost 6 bases at V and 3 bases at J; junction bases unmatched: 4. The CDR3 region is CASRTTGGYTEAFF. In DNA, the CDR3 is TGTGCCAGCAGAACGACAGGGGGCTACACTGAAGCTTTCTTT.

The genes are TRBV7-2 and TRBJ2-1, with D unresolved. CDR3 length equals 15 residues. V lost 0 bases and J 1 base, leaving 7 bases between the germline ends. CDR1 and CDR2 from the germline V gene are SGHTA and FQGNSA. The CDR3 region has the DNA TGTGCCAGCAGCTTAGCGGATGGATCCTACAATGAGCAGTTCTTC. Translating it yields CASSLADGSYNEQFF.

The chain employs TRBV28 and TRBJ2-5, with D tentatively TRBD1 (5 bases). Matching the DNA end better, TRBJ2-7 makes the J call doubtful. This CDR3 contains 14 residues. Looked up from germline, CDR1 is MDHEN and CDR2 is SYDVKM. The CDR3 region has the DNA TGTGCCAGCAGTATACCGGACAACTCCTACGAGCAGTACTTC. This gives the protein CASSIPDNSYEQYF.

This sequence joins TRBV20-1 and TRBJ2-5, with D unclear. The CDR3 spans 14 residues. Germline V gene data show CDR1 as DFQATT and CDR2 as SNEGSKA (reference sequence). Trimming took off 5 bases at V and 3 bases at J, with 16 bases between the two ends. CDR3 sequence reads: CSAGVAAAEETQYF. The CDR3 bases are TGCAGTGCTGGAGTCGCGGCAGCAGAAGAGACCCAGTACTTC.

The CDR3 spells CASRKTGLKNNEQYF. As DNA, the CDR3 is TGTGCCAGCAGAAAAACGGGGCTCAAGAACAATGAGCAGTACTTC. The gene calls are TRBV7-2 and TRBJ2-5, with D perhaps assigned TRBD1 or TRBD2 (5 bases each). Trimming took off 6 bases at V and 11 bases at J, with 25 bases between the two ends. Germline V CDR1 and CDR2: SGHTA, FQGNSA. The CDR3 sequence is 15 residues long.

The rearrangement uses TRBV9 and TRBJ1-2, with D hard to call. With 0 bases removed from V and 4 bases from J, the gap between germline ends came to 10 bases. The CDR3 covers 14 residues. Germline CDR1 SGDLS, CDR2 YYNGEE. The CDR3 nucleotides are TGTGCCAGCAGCGTAGCTTCGACGGCCTATGGCTACACCTTC. Its protein product is CASSVASTAYGYTF. The full variable domain, rest sourced from reference TRBV9 and TRBJ1-2, is DSGVTQTPKHLITATGQRVTLRCSPRSGDLSVYWYQQSLDQGLQFLIQYYNGEERAKGNILERFSAQQFPDLHSELNLSSLELGDSALYFCASSVASTAYGYTFGSGTRLTVV.

CDR3 region: CASSIMVNIQYF. CDR3 nucleotides: TGTGCCAGCAGCATAATGGTAAACATTCAGTACTTC. V is TRBV7-2 and J is TRBJ2-5; D remains ambiguous. Near its end, the DNA agrees better with TRBJ2-4, so the J call may be wrong. Germline CDR1 is SGHTA and CDR2 is FQGNSA. This CDR3 spans 12 amino acids.

The chain has TRBV20-1 and TRBJ2-4, with 12 bases matching TRBD1. The DNA matches TRBJ2-7 better at its end, which makes the J call doubtful. CDR1 and CDR2 (germline): DFQATT, SNEGSKA (reference sequence). The CDR3 sequence is 14 residues long. The CDR3 loop reads CSAFPGQGANEQYF. CDR3 DNA: TGCAGTGCTTTCCCGGGACAGGGGGCAAACGAGCAGTACTTC.

This chain uses TRBV20-1 with TRBJ2-7; weak D call: TRBD1 (6 bases). The better agreement between TRBJ2-5 and the DNA end casts doubt on the J call. The V gene's germline CDR1 is DFQATT and CDR2 SNEGSKA (reference sequence). This CDR3 has 14 amino acids. The CDR3 protein is CSARGGPWGETQYF. In DNA form, the CDR3 reads TGCAGTGCTAGAGGGGGGCCCTGGGGAGAGACCCAGTACTTC.